Sequencing of this T cell receptor beta chain was carried out in a study of blood T cell repertoires in COVID-19. The junction had 19 bases not matched to a gene; V was cut back by 5 bases and J by 6 bases. Germline loops: CDR1 SEHNR, CDR2 FQNEAQ (reference sequence). The CDR3 covers 18 residues. Repertoires were generated with immunoSEQ multiplex PCR, while TCRdb's copy carries only in-frame clones and drops some. This sample carries 150,000 to 200,000 clones, about 91% of them seen once, and the ten largest clones take approximately 0.77%. Participants' own reports of clinical history determined their cohort assignment. Recovery meant two consecutive negative NP/OP PCR tests, professional clearance, or resolved symptoms.

The TCR comes from a woman aged 18-29 years who had recovered from COVID-19. The chain recombines TRBV7-9 with TRBJ1-1, with TRBD1 identical over 9 bases. The sample consisted of PBMCs or T cells enriched from blood (not recorded which). CDR3 DNA: TGTGCCAGCAGCCGCCTACCTACAGGGGGCGGCCGGAATCCTGAAGCTTTCTTT. This encodes CASSRLPTGGGRNPEAFF.